This TCR beta chain was sequenced in a study of molecular identifiers for immune sequencing clone quantification. The sample holds many counts of this clonotype. Sorting selected naive CD8 T cells with a CD8+CD4-CCR7+CD45RA+ phenotype. Trimming pared 6 bases from V and 7 bases from J, leaving 10 bases between. Germline V gene data show CDR1 as MDHEN and CDR2 as SYDVKM. The CDR3 has 11 residues. With listed TCR primers and previously described methods, bulk TCR libraries were prepared. TCRdb passed the PCR reads through MiXCR, listing each CDR3 protein once. Among more than 250,000 distinct CDR3 sequences listed, about a fifth were seen once.

The sequence was collected from a human donor in good health. Some libraries in this study had Jurkat cell RNA spiked in. The gene calls are TRBV28 and TRBJ2-7; perhaps TRBD2 as D (5 bases). The sample taken for sequencing was naive CD8+ T cells from blood, with Jurkat cell RNA spiked in. The subset was: FACS-sorted CD8+CD4-CCR7+CD45RA+ naive T cells. CDR3 sequence (DNA): TGTGCCAGCAGGGACTGGGGTGAGCAGTACTTC. It is translated as CASRDWGEQYF. Drawing the rest from reference TRBV28 and TRBJ2-7, the complete variable domain is DVKVTQSSRYLVKRTGEKVFLECVQDMDHENMFWYRQDPGLGLRLIYFSYDVKMKEKGDIPEGYSVSREKKERFSLILESASTNQTSMYLCASRDWGEQYFGPGTRLTVT.